Only a few counts were recorded for the clone carrying this T cell receptor (beta chain). Its target is unknown. TCRdb fed the 5' RACE reads into MiXCR, producing one record per CDR3 protein. The repertoire holds roughly 250,000 distinct CDR3 sequences, around an eighth seen once, with 8.5% to 10% in the top ten. The V gene lost 5 bases and the J gene lost 15 bases, with 17 bases spanning the gap. Germline values: CDR1 MNHEY, CDR2 SVGAGI. This CDR3 is built from 12 residues. The data were obtained in a study of identical twins. Study-level findings and limits: Findings depended on cross-sectional statistics rather than tracking the same donors.

This chain uses TRBV6-5 with TRBJ2-1; maybe TRBD1 (6 bases). This clonotype originated in a woman between 18 and 29 years old in good health. What was sequenced was memory (CD45RO+) T cells sorted from blood. CDR3 nucleotides: TGTGCCAGCAGTCCCCGCGACAGGCGAGCGTTCTTC. Translating gives CASSPRDRRAFF.